Listed below are T cell receptor beta chains from one sample, sequenced in a study of control samples from healthy donors and cancer patients. Sequencing used immunoSEQ multiplex PCR; TCRdb keeps in-frame clones, though not all of them. The profile covers approximately 100,000 clones, with 88% appearing a single time and 14% taken by the ten largest. The sequencing sample was made of blood. The receptor source for this set is a man aged 30 to 39 in good health. CDR3s include the opening cysteine and the closing phenylalanine or tryptophan. The D gene is left open where the match is weak. Clone size appears in some rows only: once, few, many, or a class for an expanded clone.

TRBJ2-7 . . TRBV3-1/TRBV3-2 TGTGCCAGCAGCCAAGGAGGAAGGGGGGGGGCCTACGAGCAGTACTTC CASSQGGRGGAYEQYF
TRBJ2-5 TRBD2 . TRBV3-1/TRBV3-2 TGTGCCAGCAGCCTGCGGGAGGGCCTTGAGACCCAGTACTTC CASSLREGLETQYF
TRBJ1-2 . few TRBV19 TGTGCCAGTAGTATAGGGTGGGTGGGGAACTATGGCTACACCTTC CASSIGWVGNYGYTF
TRBJ2-1 TRBD2 . TRBV5-6 TGTGCCAGCAGTCGCAGACTAGCGGGGAGGTACAATGAGCAGTTCTTC CASSRRLAGRYNEQFF
TRBJ1-3 . . TRBV7-9 TGTGCCAGCAGCAAAAACTCTGGAAACACCATATATTTT CASSKNSGNTIYF
TRBJ1-5 TRBD1 . TRBV7-6 TGTGCCAGCAGCCCGACAGGGGATCGCAATCAGCCCCAGCATTTT CASSPTGDRNQPQHF
TRBJ2-7 TRBD1 . TRBV27 TGTGCCAGCAGTCCTGGGTCTGTCCGGGACAGGGTGTCCTACGAGCAGTACTTC CASSPGSVRDRVSYEQYF
TRBJ2-2 . . TRBV10-1 TGCGCCAGCAGTATTACCAGGACTGGGAACACCGGGGAGCTGTTTTTT CASSITRTGNTGELFF
TRBJ2-1 TRBD1 . TRBV7-3 TGTGCCAGCAGCCCGTCCGGGACAGGGTACAATGAGCAGTTCTTC CASSPSGTGYNEQFF
TRBJ2-3 . . TRBV2 TGTGCCAGCAGTGCAGACAGGGGAGGGACAGATACGCAGTATTTT CASSADRGGTDTQYF
TRBJ1-1 TRBD1 . TRBV29-1 TGCAGCGTTGAAGTCAACAGGGGCACTGAAGCTTTCTTT CSVEVNRGTEAFF
TRBJ2-5 TRBD2 . TRBV11-2 TGTGCCAGCAGAAGGGCTAGCGGGAGTCGATGGGAGACCCAGTACTTC CASRRASGSRWETQYF
TRBJ2-2 . . TRBV5-1 TGCGCCAGCAGCTTGGGGCAGGGTCAGGACACCGGGGAGCTGTTTTTT CASSLGQGQDTGELFF
TRBJ2-3 TRBD2 . TRBV6-1 TGTGCCAGCAGTGAAGGGCCTAGCGGGACAGATACGCAGTATTTT CASSEGPSGTDTQYF
TRBJ2-1 . once TRBV28 TGTGCCAGCAGTTTTCTTTTCGTCAGAGAGCAGTTCTTC CASSFLFVREQFF
TRBJ1-1 . once TRBV29-1 TGCAGCGTTGCGCAGGTGAACACTGAAGCTTTCTTT CSVAQVNTEAFF
TRBJ2-7 TRBD2 . TRBV9 TGTGCCAGCAGCTCTAGCGGGCACAAAAACGAGCAGTACTTC CASSSSGHKNEQYF
TRBJ1-5 . . TRBV12-3/TRBV12-4 TGTGCCAGCAGTTTAGCTGGTCAGCCCCAGCATTTT CASSLAGQPQHF
TRBJ2-1 . . TRBV5-1 TGCGCCAGCAGTTTCCTCAGGAATGAGCAGTTCTTC CASSFLRNEQFF
TRBJ2-2 . few TRBV5-6 TGTGCCAGCAGCGGGGACGCCGCGTACACCGGGGAGCTGTTTTTT CASSGDAAYTGELFF
TRBJ2-1 TRBD2 . TRBV7-2 TGTGCCAGCAGCCCAGGGGTAGCGGGGTGGTACAATGAGCAGTTCTTC CASSPGVAGWYNEQFF
TRBJ1-2 . . TRBV2 TGTGCCAGCAGCGGCCCGTTATCTATCGAAGGCTACACCTTC CASSGPLSIEGYTF
TRBJ1-5 . . TRBV6-1 TGTGCCAGCAGTGAAGCGGGAGGCATGCCCCAGCATTTT CASSEAGGMPQHF
TRBJ2-1 . . TRBV7-3 TGTGCCAGCAGCTTAACGTTGGCGGGCTCCTACAATGAGCAGTTCTTC CASSLTLAGSYNEQFF
TRBJ2-7 . . TRBV10-3 TGTGCCATCAGTGAGTCGGGAACATTTTACGAGCAGTACTTC CAISESGTFYEQYF
TRBJ2-2 . . TRBV7-2 TGTGCCAGCAGCCCCCGTTTATCCTGGGGGACCGGGGAGCTGTTTTTT CASSPRLSWGTGELFF
TRBJ2-3 . . TRBV9 TGTGCCAGCGCGGGACAGCTCACAGATACGCAGTATTTT CASAGQLTDTQYF
TRBJ2-2 . . TRBV24-1 TGTGCCACCAGTGACCCCACGGTCGGGAGTACGTTGTTTTTT CATSDPTVGSTLFF
TRBJ2-3 . . TRBV5-1 TGCGCCAGCAGCTTGGTTGGGGGGTTCACAGATACGCAGTATTTT CASSLVGGFTDTQYF
TRBJ2-7 . . TRBV6-6 TGTGCCAGCAGTTCGGGACCGCGCTACGAGCAGTACTTC CASSSGPRYEQYF
TRBJ2-1 TRBD2 . TRBV5-6 TGTGCCAGCAGCTTGGGAGGACTAGCGGGAGGATATGAGCAGTTCTTC CASSLGGLAGGYEQFF
TRBJ1-1 . . TRBV30 TGTGCCTGGAGTGAATCGGGCGGGGCAAAATGGCTCAACACTGAAGCTTTCTTT CAWSESGGAKWLNTEAFF
TRBJ2-2 TRBD1 . TRBV29-1 TGCAGCGTCGGACAGGGAGAAGGCGGGGAGCTGTTTTTT CSVGQGEGGELFF
TRBJ2-1 . once TRBV9 TGTGCCAGCAGCGTAGACTCGTACAATGAGCAGTTCTTC CASSVDSYNEQFF
TRBJ1-2 . . TRBV7-9 TGTGCCAGCTCCGGGCTTTACTATGGCTACACCTTC CASSGLYYGYTF
TRBJ1-5 . few TRBV7-9 TGTGCCAGCAGCTTAGCCCTGGACAGCGATCAGCCCCAGCATTTT CASSLALDSDQPQHF
TRBJ2-1 TRBD1 once TRBV29-1 TGCAGCGTTCTCCCCGGGACAGGGCCTGCCAATGAGCAGTTCTTC CSVLPGTGPANEQFF
TRBJ1-1 . few TRBV19 TGTGCCAGTAGTATAGGGGGGAACACTGAAGCTTTCTTT CASSIGGNTEAFF
TRBJ2-5 TRBD2 . TRBV7-2 TGTGCCAGCAGCTTCTCCTCTCTACTAGCGGCAAAAGAGACCCAGTACTTC CASSFSSLLAAKETQYF
TRBJ1-2 . . TRBV7-9 TGTGCCAGCAGCTTTAGTGCGGGGGCCCGGGTAGGTGGCTACACCTTC CASSFSAGARVGGYTF
TRBJ1-1 . . TRBV18 TGTGCCAGCTCTCCGGGCCCCAACACTGAAGCTTTCTTT CASSPGPNTEAFF
TRBJ2-7 TRBD2 . TRBV7-9 TGTGCCAGCAGTAGCGGGAGAGGAGAGCAGTACTTC CASSSGRGEQYF
TRBJ2-7 . . TRBV28 TGTGCCAGCAGTGCTCCGGGTAGGGGGCAGTACTTC CASSAPGRGQYF
TRBJ2-1 TRBD2 . TRBV5-1 TGCGCCAGCAGCTGGTCCCTGCTAGCGGCGCGGAACAATGAGCAGTTCTTC CASSWSLLAARNNEQFF
TRBJ2-7 TRBD2 . TRBV6-2/TRBV6-3 TGTGCCAGCAGCTATAGCGGGGAGCCCTCCTACGAGCAGTACTTC CASSYSGEPSYEQYF
TRBJ2-1 . . TRBV11-2 TGTGCCAGCAGCCCCAGTTCCTGGGGTGACAGCTCCTACAATGAGCAGTTCTTC CASSPSSWGDSSYNEQFF
TRBJ2-7 TRBD1 . TRBV12-3/TRBV12-4 TGTGCCAGCAGTCGACAGGGCACCTACGAGCAGTACTTC CASSRQGTYEQYF
TRBJ1-2 . few TRBV7-9 TGTGCCAGCAGCATAGGGACTAACTATGGCTACACCTTC CASSIGTNYGYTF
TRBJ1-1 . . TRBV7-9 TGTGCCAGCAGCCTACAGTTGAACACTGAAGCTTTCTTT CASSLQLNTEAFF